The rows below give T cell receptor beta chains drawn from one sample of a study of glioma-infiltrating T cells. TCRdb processed the multiplex PCR reads anew with MiXCR; each CDR3 protein has one entry. The sample comprises 90,000 to 100,000 distinct CDR3 sequences, 40% of which are singletons, and 35% to 40% rests with the top ten. The sequencing sample was made of glioma tissue, nonneoplastic brain tissue, or PBMCs (not recorded which). Source of these receptors: a human donor with low-grade glioma or glioblastoma, undergoing nonglioma brain surgery, or in good health (not recorded which). The CDR3 runs from the conserved cysteine through the conserved F or W. Fields, in order: clone size, D gene, J gene, V gene, CDR3 protein, CDR3 DNA. A D gene is named only where the DNA matches it firmly. Clone size appears in some rows only: once, few, many, or a class for an expanded clone.

clone size: many
D gene: .
J gene: TRBJ2-1
V gene: TRBV7-8
CDR3 protein: CASSSDRAHEQFF
CDR3 DNA: TGTGCCAGCAGCTCGGACCGGGCGCATGAGCAGTTCTTC

clone size: medium-sized
D gene: .
J gene: TRBJ2-1
V gene: TRBV20-1
CDR3 protein: CSAIGNEQFF
CDR3 DNA: TGCAGTGCTATCGGCAATGAGCAGTTCTTC

clone size: many
D gene: .
J gene: TRBJ2-3
V gene: TRBV3-1
CDR3 protein: CASSHFQTTDTQYF
CDR3 DNA: TGTGCCAGCAGCCACTTCCAGACGACAGATACGCAGTATTTT

clone size: .
D gene: .
J gene: TRBJ2-6
V gene: TRBV2
CDR3 protein: CASNLGRTDLSGANVLTF
CDR3 DNA: TGTGCCAGCAACCTTGGACGGACCGACCTCTCTGGGGCCAACGTCCTGACTTTT

clone size: .
D gene: TRBD1
J gene: TRBJ1-6
V gene: TRBV7-2
CDR3 protein: CASSRGQGRSPLHF
CDR3 DNA: TGTGCCAGCAGCAGGGGACAGGGTCGCTCACCCCTCCACTTT

clone size: .
D gene: TRBD2
J gene: TRBJ2-5
V gene: TRBV5-5
CDR3 protein: CASSLVTGGPAETQYF
CDR3 DNA: TGTGCCAGCAGCTTGGTGACGGGGGGGCCGGCAGAGACCCAGTACTTC

clone size: many
D gene: TRBD2
J gene: TRBJ2-1
V gene: TRBV5-1
CDR3 protein: CASSIPGTTANEQFF
CDR3 DNA: TGCGCCAGCAGCATACCCGGGACTACCGCAAATGAGCAGTTCTTC

clone size: .
D gene: TRBD1
J gene: TRBJ2-3
V gene: TRBV7-9
CDR3 protein: CAISPTGASTDTQYF
CDR3 DNA: TGTGCCATCAGCCCAACAGGGGCCAGCACAGATACGCAATATTTT

clone size: many
D gene: .
J gene: TRBJ2-1
V gene: TRBV27
CDR3 protein: CASSSFNRPVSYNEQFF
CDR3 DNA: TGTGCCAGCAGTTCATTTAACCGCCCGGTTAGTTACAATGAGCAGTTCTTC

clone size: many
D gene: TRBD1
J gene: TRBJ1-5
V gene: TRBV6-1
CDR3 protein: CASNPGTGPNQPQHF
CDR3 DNA: TGTGCCAGCAACCCCGGGACAGGGCCCAATCAGCCCCAGCATTTT

clone size: .
D gene: TRBD1
J gene: TRBJ2-7
V gene: TRBV11-3
CDR3 protein: CASSSDRLFSYEQYF
CDR3 DNA: TGTGCCAGCAGTTCGGACAGGTTGTTCTCCTACGAGCAGTACTTC

clone size: many
D gene: .
J gene: TRBJ2-7
V gene: TRBV5-1
CDR3 protein: CASSAHYEQYF
CDR3 DNA: TGCGCCAGCAGCGCGCACTACGAGCAGTACTTC

clone size: few
D gene: TRBD2
J gene: TRBJ2-5
V gene: TRBV12-3/TRBV12-4
CDR3 protein: CASSARSSGRTWLEETQYF
CDR3 DNA: TGTGCCAGCAGTGCCCGGAGTAGCGGGAGAACCTGGCTTGAGGAGACCCAGTACTTC

clone size: .
D gene: .
J gene: TRBJ1-2
V gene: TRBV18
CDR3 protein: CAISPQLYAYTF
CDR3 DNA: TGTGCCATCTCACCTCAGCTTTATGCCTACACCTTC

clone size: .
D gene: .
J gene: TRBJ2-5
V gene: TRBV11-3
CDR3 protein: CASSLQGQETRYF
CDR3 DNA: TGTGCCAGCAGCCTACAGGGTCAAGAGACCAGGTACTTC

clone size: many
D gene: .
J gene: TRBJ2-3
V gene: TRBV19
CDR3 protein: CASTRGLFTDTQYF
CDR3 DNA: TGTGCCAGTACCCGGGGGCTTTTCACAGATACGCAGTATTTT

clone size: .
D gene: .
J gene: TRBJ1-1
V gene: TRBV4-2
CDR3 protein: CGSSQGGEAFF
CDR3 DNA: TGTGGCAGCAGCCAAGGAGGTGAAGCTTTCTTC

clone size: many
D gene: .
J gene: TRBJ2-6
V gene: TRBV7-9
CDR3 protein: CASSSATPGANVLTF
CDR3 DNA: TGTGCCAGCAGCTCAGCCACCCCAGGGGCCAACGTCCTGACTTTC

clone size: many
D gene: .
J gene: TRBJ2-5
V gene: TRBV20-1
CDR3 protein: CSALTLGQQETQYF
CDR3 DNA: TGCAGTGCGTTGACCTTGGGACAACAAGAGACCCAGTACTTC